The rows below give T cell receptor beta chains drawn from one sample of a study of T cell responses to AZD1222 COVID-19 vaccine. Using immunoSEQ multiplex PCR, the repertoire was profiled, and TCRdb retains in-frame clones only, with some absent. The sample has 200,000 or so clones, around 87% seen once. This specimen was peripheral blood, taken on day 0 of MenACWY control vaccination. The receptors were gathered from an adult in good health. The CDR3 runs from the conserved cysteine through the conserved F or W. Fields, in order: CDR3 length, V gene, clone size, D gene, J gene, CDR3 protein, CDR3 DNA. D genes are given only for firm matches. A row's size may be missing; if present it is once, few, many or a size class.

>14|TRBV19|-|TRBD1|TRBJ2-2
CASSTTGLAGELFF
TGTGCCAGTAGCACGACAGGGCTCGCCGGGGAGCTGTTTTTT
>13|TRBV19|-|-|TRBJ2-1
CASSISQRNEQFF
TGTGCCAGTAGTATATCTCAGCGCAATGAGCAGTTCTTC
>13|TRBV18|once|-|TRBJ1-1
CASSPQTVTEAFF
TGTGCCAGCTCACCCCAGACAGTCACTGAAGCTTTCTTT
>16|TRBV9|-|TRBD2|TRBJ2-3
CASSVGEGRPTDTQYF
TGTGCCAGCAGCGTAGGGGAGGGGAGACCCACAGATACGCAGTATTTT
>11|TRBV11-1|-|-|TRBJ2-7
CASTGSYEQYF
TGTGCCAGCACGGGGTCCTACGAGCAGTACTTC
>16|TRBV5-1|-|TRBD1|TRBJ1-1
CASSLRDSSMNTEAFF
TGCGCCAGCAGCTTAAGGGACAGCTCCATGAACACTGAAGCTTTCTTT
>17|TRBV19|-|TRBD1|TRBJ1-3
CASSIPTGTRSGNTIYF
TGTGCCAGTAGTATCCCGACAGGGACAAGGTCGGGAAACACCATATATTTT
>14|TRBV9|-|-|TRBJ2-3
CASSPTGGADTQYF
TGTGCCAGCAGCCCGACGGGGGGCGCAGATACGCAGTATTTT
>14|TRBV28|-|TRBD1|TRBJ1-6
CASSQTGDNSPLHF
TGTGCCAGCAGCCAGACAGGGGATAATTCACCCCTCCACTTT
>17|TRBV9|-|TRBD2|TRBJ2-5
CASSVGVSGGAWETQYF
TGTGCCAGCAGCGTAGGGGTTAGCGGGGGGGCATGGGAGACCCAGTACTTC
>12|TRBV29-1|few|-|TRBJ1-5
CSIGGGNQPQHF
TGCAGCATTGGAGGCGGCAATCAGCCCCAGCATTTT
>15|TRBV2|few|-|TRBJ1-3
CASSPEGVAGNTIYF
TGTGCCAGCAGTCCCGAGGGGGTTGCTGGAAACACCATATATTTT
>12|TRBV3-1/TRBV3-2|-|TRBD2|TRBJ2-7
CASSLAGGEQYF
TGTGCCAGCAGCCTAGCGGGAGGTGAGCAGTACTTC
>15|TRBV4-1|-|-|TRBJ2-7
CASSVYSEEAYEQYF
TGCGCCAGCAGCGTTTATTCGGAGGAGGCCTACGAGCAGTACTTC
>14|TRBV6-1|-|TRBD1|TRBJ1-3
CASSERTGVDTIYF
TGTGCCAGCAGTGAACGGACAGGTGTCGACACCATATATTTT
>13|TRBV18|-|-|TRBJ1-1
CASSPKGDTEAFF
TGTGCCAGCTCACCCAAGGGGGACACTGAAGCTTTCTTT
>13|TRBV18|few|-|TRBJ1-2
CASSPDSAYGYTF
TGTGCCAGCTCACCGGACAGCGCTTATGGCTACACCTTC
>14|TRBV6-5|-|-|TRBJ2-5
CASSWDSLRQTQYF
TGTGCCAGCAGCTGGGATAGCTTACGGCAGACCCAGTACTTC
>13|TRBV30|-|-|TRBJ2-2
CAWTQTVTGELFF
TGTGCCTGGACTCAAACGGTCACCGGGGAGCTGTTTTTT
>15|TRBV6-4|many|TRBD2|TRBJ2-3
CASSATSGGGDTQYF
TGTGCCAGCAGCGCGACTAGCGGGGGGGGAGATACGCAGTATTTT
>12|TRBV5-5|-|-|TRBJ1-6
CASSLEEAPLHF
TGTGCCAGCAGCTTGGAAGAGGCACCCCTCCACTTT
>15|TRBV27|-|TRBD2|TRBJ2-7
CASSLRREGPYEQYF
TGTGCCAGCAGTTTAAGGCGGGAGGGCCCCTACGAGCAGTACTTC
>17|TRBV7-3|-|TRBD2|TRBJ2-1
CASSLKWTRSGYNEQFF
TGTGCCAGCAGCTTAAAATGGACTAGGAGTGGGTATAATGAGCAGTTCTTC
>15|TRBV6-5|few|TRBD1|TRBJ2-3
CASSHLTGGTDTQYF
TGTGCCAGCAGTCACTTGACAGGGGGCACAGATACGCAGTATTTT
>14|TRBV7-2|-|-|TRBJ1-2
CASSPRQDSYGYTF
TGTGCCAGCAGCCCCCGGCAGGACTCGTATGGCTACACCTTC
>10|TRBV29-1|-|-|TRBJ2-1
CSTSGPGEFF
TGCAGCACGAGCGGACCTGGGGAGTTCTTC
>15|TRBV3-1/TRBV3-2|-|-|TRBJ1-5
CASSQGFGGVQPQHF
TGTGCCAGCAGCCAAGGGTTCGGGGGTGTTCAGCCCCAGCATTTT
>15|TRBV5-1|-|TRBD2|TRBJ2-1
CASSLGGGPNNEQFF
TGCGCCAGCAGCTTGGGCGGGGGGCCCAACAATGAGCAGTTCTTC
>13|TRBV7-2|-|-|TRBJ1-5
CASSSSSNQPQHF
TGTGCCAGCAGCTCCTCAAGCAATCAGCCCCAGCATTTT
>13|TRBV30|-|TRBD1|TRBJ1-2
CAWRYRGTDGYTF
TGTGCCTGGAGGTACAGGGGAACGGATGGCTACACCTTC
>13|TRBV15|-|-|TRBJ2-7
CATSRDGQAVKYF
TGTGCCACCAGCAGAGATGGTCAGGCAGTTAAGTACTTC
>17|TRBV15|-|-|TRBJ1-5
CATSADTGTYSNQPQHF
TGTGCCACCAGCGCTGATACCGGGACCTATAGCAATCAGCCCCAGCATTTT
>16|TRBV7-2|-|TRBD2|TRBJ2-5
CASSSRTSGGMKTQYF
TGTGCCAGCAGCTCCCGGACTAGCGGGGGGATGAAGACCCAGTACTTC
>15|TRBV19|-|TRBD1|TRBJ1-6
CASSISGQVNSPLHF
TGTGCCAGTAGTATATCGGGACAGGTCAATTCACCCCTCCACTTT
>13|TRBV4-2|-|TRBD1|TRBJ1-2
CASNGQGMYGYTF
TGTGCCAGCAACGGACAGGGGATGTATGGCTACACCTTC
>15|TRBV5-6|-|-|TRBJ1-2
CASSLSRWGDYGYTF
TGTGCCAGCAGCTTGTCCCGGTGGGGGGACTATGGCTACACCTTC
>12|TRBV19|-|-|TRBJ1-5
CASSIQGQPQHF
TGTGCCAGTAGTATACAGGGCCAGCCCCAGCATTTT
>14|TRBV7-2|-|-|TRBJ2-7
CASSLETGAYEQYF
TGTGCCAGCAGCTTAGAGACAGGAGCCTACGAGCAGTACTTC
>13|TRBV11-3|-|-|TRBJ2-7
CASSFDGSYEQYF
TGTGCCAGCAGCTTCGACGGCTCCTACGAGCAGTACTTC
>15|TRBV11-2|-|TRBD2|TRBJ2-7
CASSSPAGLAGEQYF
TGTGCCAGCAGCTCCCCCGCAGGGCTAGCGGGCGAGCAGTACTTC
>14|TRBV11-2|-|TRBD1|TRBJ2-3
CASSLGQVLDTQYF
TGTGCCAGCAGCCTCGGACAGGTGTTAGATACGCAGTATTTT
>15|TRBV6-4|-|TRBD2|TRBJ2-2
CASSDEAGGPGELFF
TGTGCCAGCAGTGACGAGGCGGGAGGGCCCGGGGAGCTGTTTTTT
>16|TRBV3-1/TRBV3-2|-|-|TRBJ1-5
CASSQDRGMSNQPQHF
TGTGCCAGCAGCCAAGATAGGGGCATGAGCAATCAGCCCCAGCATTTT
>15|TRBV5-5|-|-|TRBJ1-2
CASSLSGTQNYGYTF
TGTGCCAGCAGCTTGTCAGGAACACAGAACTATGGCTACACCTTC